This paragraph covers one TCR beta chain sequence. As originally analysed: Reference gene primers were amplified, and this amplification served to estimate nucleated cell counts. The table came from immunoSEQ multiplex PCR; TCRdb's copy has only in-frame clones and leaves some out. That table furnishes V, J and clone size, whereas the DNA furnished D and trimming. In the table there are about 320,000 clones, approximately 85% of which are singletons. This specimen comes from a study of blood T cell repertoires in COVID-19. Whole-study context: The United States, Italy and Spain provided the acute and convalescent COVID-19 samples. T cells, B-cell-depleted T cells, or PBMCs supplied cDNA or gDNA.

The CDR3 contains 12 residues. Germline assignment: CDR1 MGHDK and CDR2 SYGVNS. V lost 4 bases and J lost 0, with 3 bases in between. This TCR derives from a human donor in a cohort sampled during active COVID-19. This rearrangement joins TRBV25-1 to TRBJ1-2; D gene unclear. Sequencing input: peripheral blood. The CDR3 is CASSGANYGYTF. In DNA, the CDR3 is TGTGCCAGCAGTGGCGCTAACTATGGCTACACCTTC.